These 28 T cell receptor beta chains share one sample of origin, sequenced in a study of blood T cell repertoires in COVID-19. The table came from immunoSEQ multiplex PCR; TCRdb's copy has only in-frame clones and leaves some out. The sample carries tens of thousands of clones, about four fifths recorded once. The sequencing input was peripheral blood. These receptors originate from a man aged 80 or over with COVID-19, enrolled during active disease.

The V call is TRBV4-1, the J call TRBJ1-2, with TRBD1 matching 11 bases. The CDR3 runs to 16 residues. The germline V gene has CDR1 MGHRA and CDR2 YSYEKL. The ends lost 4 bases at V and 4 bases at J; junction bases unmatched: 8. CDR3 residues: CASSPSGQGAGYGYTF. In DNA form, the CDR3 reads TGCGCCAGCAGCCCCAGTGGACAGGGGGCGGGCTATGGCTACACCTTC.

DNA of the CDR3: TGTGCCTGGAGTGTTCGCTATAAAGCTAACTATGGCTACACCTTC. This sequence encodes CAWSVRYKANYGYTF. V usage is TRBV30 and J usage is TRBJ1-2; no reliable D call. The germline V gene encodes CDR1 GTSNPN and CDR2 SVGIG (reference sequence). The CDR3 runs to 15 residues. The V end was cut by 0 bases, the J end by 0 bases, with 11 bases between.

The gene calls are TRBV19 and TRBJ1-6, with TRBD1 as a possible D gene (6 bases). V lost 6 bases and J lost 0, with 15 bases in between. The CDR3 is 17 amino acids. The V gene's germline CDR1 is LNHDA and CDR2 SQIVND (reference sequence). CDR3 amino acids: CASSTGPTSSYNSPLHF. As DNA, the CDR3 is TGTGCCAGTAGCACAGGGCCAACCAGCTCCTATAATTCACCCCTCCACTTT.

This clone was recorded only once. The V and J genes are TRBV27 and TRBJ2-1; TRBD2 aligns across 7 bases. The germline V gene encodes CDR1 MNHEY and CDR2 SMNVEV (reference sequence). V lost 7 bases, J lost 7 bases, and 13 bases stayed unmatched. The CDR3 covers 15 residues. This CDR3 reads CASTLLGGRGNEQFF. CDR3 nucleotide sequence: TGTGCCAGCACCCTCTTGGGCGGGAGAGGGAATGAGCAGTTCTTC.

The chain recombines TRBV24-1 with TRBJ2-1; 7 bases are a match to TRBD2. The CDR3 spans 17 residues. V lost 5 bases, J lost 1 base, and 10 bases stayed unmatched. Germline values: CDR1 KGHDR, CDR2 SFDVKD. This CDR3 is CATSALAVEGSYNEQFF. The CDR3 coding sequence is TGTGCCACCAGTGCCCTAGCGGTAGAGGGGTCCTACAATGAGCAGTTCTTC.

This chain uses TRBV4-3 with TRBJ1-6; weak D call: TRBD1 (6 bases). CDR1 and CDR2 (germline): LGHNA, YSLEER. Trimming pared 6 bases from V and 7 bases from J, leaving 7 bases between. The CDR3 runs to 12 residues. DNA for the CDR3: TGCGCCAGCAGGAGGGGGAATTCACCCCTCCACTTT. Translation: CASRRGNSPLHF.

The J gene is TRBJ2-1, the V gene TRBV18; 8 bases agree with TRBD2. V lost 6 bases to trimming and J lost 6 bases; unmatched junction nucleotides: 4. The CDR3 loop spans 13 amino acids. Per germline, CDR1 KGHSH and CDR2 LQKENI. In DNA, the CDR3 is TGTGCCAGCTCCGGACTAGCCGGCAATGAGCAGTTCTTC. Translated: CASSGLAGNEQFF. Supplemented by reference TRBV18 and TRBJ2-1, the full variable domain reads NAGVMQNPRHLVRRRGQEARLRCSPMKGHSHVYWYRQLPEEGLKFMVYLQKENIIDESGMPKERFSAEFPKEGPSILRIQQVVRGDSAAYFCASSGLAGNEQFFGPGTRLTVL.

The CDR3 spells CASSLEGARGYTF. In DNA, the CDR3 is TGTGCCAGCAGCTTAGAAGGGGCGCGCGGCTACACCTTC. The chain employs TRBV7-2 and TRBJ1-2; D is possibly TRBD1 (5 bases). V lost 1 base to trimming and J lost 8 bases, with 11 bases between them. The CDR3 sequence is 13 residues long. CDR1 and CDR2 (germline): SGHTA, FQGNSA.

The J gene is TRBJ2-1, the V gene TRBV29-1; D not certain. The germline gives CDR1 SQVTM, CDR2 ANQGSEA. The ends were cut back, 1 base at V and 7 bases at J, with 14 bases in the middle. The CDR3 has 14 amino acids. The CDR3 coding sequence is TGCAGCGTTGAAGTGTCGATGGCGGTGAATGAGCAGTTCTTC. This codes for CSVEVSMAVNEQFF.

The chain combines TRBV19 with TRBJ1-3, with D maybe TRBD1 (5 bases). CDR3 size: 17 residues. Germline assignment: CDR1 LNHDA and CDR2 SQIVND (reference sequence). The V gene lost 2 bases and the J gene lost 0 bases, with 14 bases spanning the gap. CDR3 DNA sequence: TGTGCCAGTAGTATACCAGGAGGGGTCCTCTCTGGAAACACCATATATTTT. Translating it yields CASSIPGGVLSGNTIYF. Supplemented by reference TRBV19 and TRBJ1-3, the full variable domain reads DGGITQSPKYLFRKEGQNVTLSCEQNLNHDAMYWYRQDPGQGLRLIYYSQIVNDFQKGDIAEGYSVSREKKESFPLTVTSAQKNPTAFYLCASSIPGGVLSGNTIYFGEGSWLTVV.

The J gene is TRBJ2-2, the V gene TRBV19, with TRBD1 identical over 9 bases. CDR1 and CDR2 from the germline V gene are LNHDA and SQIVND (reference sequence). There are 19 residues in the CDR3. V lost 3 bases, J lost 5 bases, and 16 bases stayed unmatched. The CDR3: CASSISAPSGTGLTGELFF. CDR3 coding DNA: TGTGCCAGTAGTATTAGCGCCCCATCCGGGACAGGGCTTACCGGGGAGCTGTTTTTT.

The chain uses TRBV24-1 and TRBJ2-3, with D possibly TRBD1 on 6 matching bases. Trimming pared 10 bases from V and 1 base from J, leaving 17 bases between. The germline gives CDR1 KGHDR, CDR2 SFDVKD. The CDR3 has 15 residues. The chain's CDR3 is CATGTPTGRTDTQYF. The CDR3 region has the DNA TGTGCCACTGGGACACCGACCGGGCGCACAGATACGCAGTATTTT.

There are a few counts of this clone. This chain joins TRBV10-2 and TRBJ1-1; no firm D call. Germline V lookup: CDR1 WSHSY, CDR2 SAAADI. The CDR3 runs to 13 residues. Trimming left V 8 bases short and J 1 base short, with 11 bases between. The CDR3 DNA follows: TGCGCCAGCTTGCCCCCACAGAACACTGAAGCTTTCTTT. It yields the protein CASLPPQNTEAFF.

V gene TRBV5-1 combines with J gene TRBJ2-3; 7 nucleotides agree with TRBD2. The V gene's germline CDR1 is SGHRS and CDR2 YFSETQ. The junction had 12 bases not matched to a gene; V was cut back by 3 bases and J by 2 bases. The CDR3 spans 17 residues. The CDR3 region is CASSSSSGTTNTDTQYF. The CDR3 nucleotides read TGCGCCAGCAGCTCCTCCTCCGGGACTACCAACACAGATACGCAGTATTTT.

The chain joins TRBV3-1 (or the pseudogene TRBV3-2) to TRBJ2-3; 10 bases are a match to TRBD2. J gave up 5 bases and V 5 bases, and 4 bases lay outside the gene matches. CDR1 and CDR2 (germline): LGHDT, YNNKEL (reference sequence). The CDR3 totals 14 residues. The CDR3 is CASSSSGSGDTQYF. CDR3 coding DNA: TGTGCCAGCAGCTCTAGCGGGAGCGGAGATACGCAGTATTTT.

The chain is built from TRBV18 and TRBJ1-5; 7 bases align to TRBD1. The ends lost 3 bases at V and 1 base at J; junction bases unmatched: 9. CDR3 length equals 17 residues. Germline-derived CDR1 and CDR2 are KGHSH and LQKENI. The CDR3 here is CASSPISTGLSNQPQHF. The CDR3 nucleotides read TGTGCCAGCTCACCCATATCGACAGGGTTGAGCAATCAGCCCCAGCATTTT.

V and J are TRBV9 and TRBJ1-4, with D uncertain. Germline V CDR1 and CDR2: SGDLS, YYNGEE. The CDR3 is made up of 14 amino acids. Trimming took off 3 bases at V and 0 bases at J, with 6 bases between the two ends. The CDR3 sequence: CASSGQATNEKLFF. In DNA form, the CDR3 reads TGTGCCAGCAGCGGACAAGCAACTAATGAAAAACTGTTTTTT.

V gene TRBV7-2 combines with J gene TRBJ2-3, with 9 bases fitting TRBD1. V gave up 5 bases and J gave up 6 bases; unmatched junction bases: 12. The CDR3 is made up of 16 amino acids. Germline V gene lookup returns CDR1 SGHTA and CDR2 FQGNSA. The CDR3 DNA sequence: TGTGCCAGCAGCCCAGCCAATACAGGGGGCCCCGATACGCAGTATTTT. Protein: CASSPANTGGPDTQYF.

The gene calls are TRBV10-1 and TRBJ1-1; TRBD1 is a possible D gene (5 bases). Deletions cut 10 bases from V and 0 bases from J, with 15 bases between. Germline lookup yields CDR1 WNHNN and CDR2 SYGVQD (reference sequence). The CDR3 runs to 14 residues. CDR3 in amino acids: CANSSTAMNTEAFF. CDR3 nucleotides: TGCGCCAACTCTTCGACAGCCATGAACACTGAAGCTTTCTTT.

The chain links TRBV10-3 to TRBJ1-6; weak D call: TRBD1 (5 bases). This CDR3 is 16 amino acids long. V was clipped by 6 bases and J by 10 bases, with 22 bases between them. CDR1 is ENHRY and CDR2 is SYGVKD in the germline V gene. CDR3 loop: CAIRPNAGTGGSPLHF. The CDR3 DNA is TGTGCCATCAGACCCAATGCGGGGACCGGGGGATCACCCCTCCACTTT.

The genes are TRBV4-3 and TRBJ1-5; perhaps TRBD1 as D (6 bases). There are 15 residues in the CDR3. V was cut by 5 bases and J by 10 bases, with 21 bases left in between. CDR1 is LGHNA and CDR2 is YSLEER in the germline V gene. The CDR3 bases are TGCGCCAGCAGCTTGGCCCAGGGGCCGCGGTTTCCCCAGCATTTT. As protein: CASSLAQGPRFPQHF.

The V and J genes are TRBV18 and TRBJ1-3; the D gene is possibly TRBD1 (5 bases). Germline V gene data show CDR1 as KGHSH and CDR2 as LQKENI. The CDR3 has 14 amino acids. V was cut by 1 base and J by 2 bases, with 6 bases left in between. The CDR3 reads CASSPQGPGNTIYF. CDR3 nucleotide sequence: TGTGCCAGCTCACCACAGGGGCCTGGAAACACCATATATTTT.

The genes are TRBV9 and TRBJ2-1; D gene ambiguous. Germline assignment: CDR1 SGDLS and CDR2 YYNGEE. The ends were cut back, 0 bases at V and 9 bases at J, with 16 bases in the middle. This CDR3 is built from 15 residues. CDR3 amino acids: CASSVVAEIPGEQFF. Written as DNA, the CDR3 is TGTGCCAGCAGCGTAGTGGCGGAGATCCCCGGTGAGCAGTTCTTC.

This chain connects TRBV5-1 to TRBJ1-1; TRBD1 is a possible D gene (5 bases). The CDR3 has 13 amino acids. The ends were cut back, 4 bases at V and 11 bases at J, with 18 bases in the middle. CDR1 and CDR2 (germline): SGHRS, YFSETQ. CDR3 sequence: CASSPGGELGAFF. Written as DNA, the CDR3 is TGCGCCAGCAGCCCGGGGGGAGAACTGGGGGCTTTCTTT.

The gene calls are TRBV6-4 and TRBJ2-1; 16 bases align to TRBD2. J was trimmed by 6 bases and V by 8 bases; bases with no gene match: 13. CDR1 and CDR2 from the germline V gene are MRHNA and SNTAGT. The CDR3 length is 18 residues. DNA for the CDR3: TGTGCCAGCTCCCGAAATCCGGGACTAGCGGGAGGGTCCAATGAGCAGTTCTTC. This encodes CASSRNPGLAGGSNEQFF.

The V and J genes are TRBV29-1 and TRBJ2-2, with 7 nucleotides matching TRBD2. Germline V CDR1 and CDR2: SQVTM, ANQGSEA. CDR3 length: 14 residues. J lost 2 bases, V lost 3 bases, and 3 bases had no gene match. The CDR3 region is CSVELADNTGELFF. CDR3 nucleotide sequence: TGCAGCGTTGAGCTAGCGGATAACACCGGGGAGCTGTTTTTT.

V gene TRBV5-1 combines with J gene TRBJ1-3, with a weak D call TRBD1 (6 bases). V gave up 3 bases and J gave up 2 bases, with 12 bases separating them. The CDR3 length is 15 residues. Germline V gene data show CDR1 as SGHRS and CDR2 as YFSETQ. This CDR3 is CASSWDIRPGNTIYF. The CDR3 bases are TGCGCCAGCAGCTGGGACATACGACCTGGAAACACCATATATTTT.

This rearrangement joins TRBV2 to TRBJ2-1; D is undetermined. V gave up 2 bases and J gave up 0 bases, with 8 bases separating them. The CDR3 extends over 15 amino acids. Germline CDR1 reads SNHLY; CDR2 reads FYNNEI. CDR3: CASSELSGSYNEQFF. DNA of the CDR3: TGTGCCAGCAGTGAACTCAGTGGCTCCTACAATGAGCAGTTCTTC. The full variable domain, its missing parts supplied by reference TRBV2 and TRBJ2-1, is EPEVTQTPSHQVTQMGQEVILRCVPISNHLYFYWYRQILGQKVEFLVSFYNNEISEKSEIFDDQFSVERPDGSNFTLKIRSTKLEDSAMYFCASSELSGSYNEQFFGPGTRLTVL.